The 18 T cell receptor beta chains below come from one sample, sequenced in a study of shared clonotypes between healthy human individuals. Libraries were prepared by immunoSEQ multiplex PCR; TCRdb keeps only in-frame clonotypes and omits some of them. Among about 590,000 clones listed, nearly 97% were seen once. Naive-designated CD8 cells lacked CD45RO, were positively enriched for CCR7, and omitted terminally differentiated effector memory CD45RA+ cells. Material: naive CD8+ T cells sorted from blood. The receptors here all came from a woman younger than 45 in good health.

The chain carries TRBV15 and TRBJ2-2; D is perhaps TRBD1 (6 bases). V shed 8 bases and J shed 4 bases, with 20 bases lying between them. Germline V gives CDR1 LNHNV, CDR2 YYDKDF (reference sequence). The CDR3 has 16 residues. CDR3 sequence: CATGGRGSKGTGELFF. CDR3 nucleotide sequence: TGTGCCACCGGTGGCAGGGGATCTAAGGGCACCGGGGAGCTGTTTTTT.

This chain connects TRBV28 to TRBJ1-5; D might be TRBD1 (5 bases). The CDR3 has 13 residues. From germline, CDR1 is MDHEN and CDR2 SYDVKM. V lost 1 base and J 7 bases, leaving 8 bases between the germline ends. CDR3 DNA sequence: TGTGCCAGCAGTTTATCTGGGGGACAGCCCCAGCATTTT. Protein product: CASSLSGGQPQHF.

The J gene is TRBJ2-7, the V gene TRBV4-1; possibly TRBD1 for D (5 bases). The CDR3 has 14 residues. V was shortened by 3 bases and J by 3 bases, with 12 bases between the two germline ends. Germline loops: CDR1 MGHRA, CDR2 YSYEKL. The CDR3 DNA reads as TGCGCCAGCAGCCAGTCCGTAAGGGGCTACGAGCAGTACTTC. It yields the protein CASSQSVRGYEQYF.

V usage is TRBV21-1 and J usage is TRBJ2-5; the D segment call TRBD2 is taken from the table without a DNA check. TRBV21-1 is labeled a pseudogene. The CDR3 spans 15 residues. CDR3 coding DNA: TGTGCCAGCAGCCACAGGCGGGAAAGGATCCAGACCCAGTACTTC. Protein product: CASSHRRERIQTQYF.

V and J are TRBV7-9 and TRBJ2-1, with TRBD2 identical over 7 bases. The CDR3 is made up of 17 amino acids. From germline, CDR1 is SEHNR and CDR2 FQNEAQ (reference sequence). Unmatched junction bases numbered 14, after V lost 5 bases and J lost 4 bases. Here the CDR3 reads CASSPRGVSRRYNEQFF. CDR3 DNA: TGTGCCAGCAGCCCACGGGGGGTTTCTAGACGGTACAATGAGCAGTTCTTC.

DNA for the CDR3: TGCGCCAGCAGCGAGACGGGGCGTCGCGAGGGTGAAGCTTTCTTT. Protein: CASSETGRREGEAFF. The chain links TRBV4-1 to TRBJ1-1, with a tentative D call TRBD1 (5 bases). The CDR3 spans 15 residues. V lost 5 bases and J 7 bases, leaving 20 bases between the germline ends. Germline V CDR1 and CDR2: MGHRA, YSYEKL.

The chain has TRBV28 and TRBJ2-3; 7 nucleotides line up with TRBD2. Germline V lookup: CDR1 MDHEN, CDR2 SYDVKM. CDR3 length equals 14 residues. Trimming took 7 bases from V and 4 from J; bases not matched to a gene: 8. CDR3 loop: CASTNGGEADTQYF. The CDR3 DNA is TGTGCCAGCACCAATGGGGGGGAAGCAGATACGCAGTATTTT.

The chain is built from TRBV23-1 and TRBJ2-7; D possibly matches TRBD1 or TRBD2 (5 bases each). TRBV23-1 is designated an ORF whose function remains uncertain. This CDR3 spans 14 amino acids. With 7 bases removed from V and 6 bases from J, the gap between germline ends came to 19 bases. The CDR3 DNA is TGCGCCAGCAATACACGGGGCATACCCTCCGAGCAGTACTTC. Its protein is CASNTRGIPSEQYF.

This clone appeared a single time. This chain connects TRBV28 to TRBJ1-5; D is perhaps TRBD1 (6 bases). Germline CDR1 reads MDHEN; CDR2 reads SYDVKM. The CDR3 covers 14 residues. Trimming removed 3 bases at V and 5 bases at J, with 11 bases between. The CDR3 nucleotides read TGTGCCAGCAGTTTTCTCAGGGGCCATCAGCCCCAGCATTTT. Residues: CASSFLRGHQPQHF.

V is TRBV6-1 and J is TRBJ2-7; D remains unclear. The CDR3 length is 14 residues. V was trimmed by 2 bases and J by 5 bases, leaving 13 bases between them. The germline V gene encodes CDR1 MNHNS and CDR2 SASEGT. CDR3 nucleotide sequence: TGTGCCAGCAGTGAACTCCCGGGTTTCGACGAGCAGTACTTC. Translating gives CASSELPGFDEQYF.

This chain joins TRBV12-2 and TRBJ2-1; the table calls TRBD2, which could not be checked here. TRBV12-2 represents a pseudogene. The CDR3 totals 9 residues. The CDR3 nucleotides are TGTGCAATGAGAAATGAGCAGTTCTTC. Its protein product is CAMRNEQFF.

This chain connects TRBV5-5 to TRBJ2-7; TRBD1 matches 12 bases. V lost 0 bases and J lost 6; bases outside the gene matches: 4. This CDR3 is built from 15 residues. CDR1 and CDR2 from the germline V gene are SGHKS and YYEKEE (reference sequence). The CDR3 nucleotides are TGTGCCAGCAGCTTGGTGGGACAGGGGGCCAGCGAGCAGTACTTC. This gives the protein CASSLVGQGASEQYF. The whole variable domain, filled in from reference TRBV5-5 and TRBJ2-7, reads DAGVTQSPTHLIKTRGQQVTLRCSPISGHKSVSWYQQVLGQGPQFIFQYYEKEERGRGNFPDRFSARQFPNYSSELNVNALLLGDSALYLCASSLVGQGASEQYFGPGTRLTVT.

This clone was counted a single time. The V gene is TRBV19, the J gene TRBJ2-2; D unclear. The V end was cut by 6 bases, the J end by 6 bases, with 8 bases between. Germline CDR1 LNHDA, CDR2 SQIVND (reference sequence). This CDR3 spans 12 amino acids. The CDR3 region has the DNA TGTGCCAGTAGGCTAGACGCCGGGGAGCTGTTTTTT. This codes for CASRLDAGELFF.

The V gene is TRBV27, the J gene TRBJ1-1; D remains ambiguous. V was cut by 5 bases and J by 6 bases, with 13 bases left in between. Germline values: CDR1 MNHEY, CDR2 SMNVEV (reference sequence). The length of the CDR3 is 13 residues. The CDR3 reads CASSKLKDAEAFF. The DNA of the CDR3 is TGTGCCAGCAGTAAGTTAAAAGACGCTGAAGCTTTCTTT.

This chain links TRBV5-4 with TRBJ2-1; no clear D. The CDR3 totals 13 residues. Per the germline V gene, CDR1 is SGHNT and CDR2 is YYREEE (reference sequence). The germline V and J ends were trimmed by 3 bases and 6 bases, with 10 bases remaining between them. In DNA form, the CDR3 reads TGTGCCAGCAGCTCACCGGGTTTCAATGAGCAGTTCTTC. Translated: CASSSPGFNEQFF.

V and J are TRBV28 and TRBJ2-5; TRBD1 might be the D (5 bases). Germline CDR1 reads MDHEN; CDR2 reads SYDVKM. Trimming left V 2 bases short and J 4 bases short, with 11 bases between. CDR3 length: 14 residues. The CDR3 region has the DNA TGTGCCAGCAGTTTAAGGTCTCAGGGAGAGACCCAGTACTTC. It translates to CASSLRSQGETQYF. Filled out from reference TRBV28 and TRBJ2-5, the complete variable domain reads DVKVTQSSRYLVKRTGEKVFLECVQDMDHENMFWYRQDPGLGLRLIYFSYDVKMKEKGDIPEGYSVSREKKERFSLILESASTNQTSMYLCASSLRSQGETQYFGPGTRLLVL.

This clone was observed a single time. CDR3 bases: TGTGCCAGCAGCGTAGTACGGGGGCGGACAGATACGCAGTATTTT. Amino acids: CASSVVRGRTDTQYF. The chain combines TRBV9 with TRBJ2-3; D tentatively reads TRBD1 or TRBD2 (6 bases each). The CDR3 loop spans 15 amino acids. V dropped 0 bases and J dropped 3 bases, with 11 bases sitting between them. Germline CDR1 is SGDLS and CDR2 is YYNGEE. The full variable domain, in which reference TRBV9 and TRBJ2-3 provide the parts outside the CDR3, is DSGVTQTPKHLITATGQRVTLRCSPRSGDLSVYWYQQSLDQGLQFLIQYYNGEERAKGNILERFSAQQFPDLHSELNLSSLELGDSALYFCASSVVRGRTDTQYFGPGTRLTVL.

The chain's CDR3 is CANPLSRGPHGYTF. The CDR3 DNA reads as TGTGCCAACCCACTCTCTAGGGGTCCCCATGGCTACACCTTC. J is TRBJ1-2 and V is TRBV2, with D possibly TRBD1 on 5 matching bases. V was pared by 10 bases and J by 6 bases, with 21 bases between. The CDR3 has 14 residues. From germline, CDR1 is SNHLY and CDR2 FYNNEI.